This T cell receptor (beta chain) stems from a study of CD8+ T cells in alopecia areata. This clone was seen more than once but under ten times. V was clipped by 4 bases and J by 3 bases; unmatched bases: 7. The CDR3 is 15 amino acids. Germline V CDR1 and CDR2: SGHDT, YYEEEE. Extracted from the samples, RNA was reverse transcribed into cDNA to serve as the sequencing template. Method: immunoSEQ multiplex PCR; TCRdb's copy keeps in-frame clones and lacks some. The sample records approximately 100,000 clones, approximately 52% being singletons. The rearrangement links TRBV5-6 to TRBJ2-7, with 10 nucleotides matching TRBD1. The source of this sequence is a human donor in good health. Sequenced input: CD4+ T cells sorted from blood. The CDR3 nucleotides read TGTGCCAGCAGCCCATCCGGGACAGGGGACTACGAGCAGTACTTC. Its protein is CASSPSGTGDYEQYF. Full variable domain (remainder filled in from reference TRBV5-6 and TRBJ2-7): DAGVTQSPTHLIKTRGQQVTLRCSPKSGHDTVSWYQQALGQGPQFIFQYYEEEERQRGNFPDRFSGHQFPNYSSELNVNALLLGDSALYLCASSPSGTGDYEQYFGPGTRLTVT.